This entry lists 19 T cell receptor beta chains sequenced from one sample in a study of tumor and adjacent non-tumor tissue in lung cancer. RNA was extracted from bulk tissue without any cell sorting. This non-tumor lung sample came from over 3 cm beyond the tumor edge. A modified ARM-PCR protocol with three rounds of nested PCR amplified TCRbeta. TCRdb called the multiplex PCR reads again in MiXCR, with one record for every CDR3 protein. This sample carries 50,000 or so distinct CDR3 sequences, 74% of them seen once, and the ten largest clones take roughly 25%. Sequencing was carried out using distant non-tumor lung tissue. The receptors were sampled from a woman aged 55-70 years with non-small cell lung cancer.

This clonotype was detected only once. This clone may be a read error of a much larger clone one base away. The gene calls are TRBV4-1 and TRBJ1-1, with no clear D. Germline lookup yields CDR1 MGHRA and CDR2 YSYEKL. V was pared by 6 bases and J by 7 bases, with 15 bases between. There are 13 residues in the CDR3. In nucleotides, the CDR3 is TGCGCCAGCAGAGTAGGTACGGTCATTGAAGCTTTCTTT. Translation gives CASRVGTVIEAFF.

Here the CDR3 reads CASRMGAWETQYF. The DNA of the CDR3 is TGTGCCAGCAGAATGGGTGCTTGGGAGACCCAGTACTTC. This chain connects TRBV7-9 to TRBJ2-5; D not certain. Germline CDR1 reads SEHNR; CDR2 reads FQNEAQ (reference sequence). The CDR3 length is 13 residues. The V gene lost 6 bases and the J gene lost 5 bases, with 13 bases spanning the gap.

On this clonotype itself: Compared with germline, one end of the junction differs, possibly owing to a read error. The chain is built from TRBV4-2 and TRBJ1-6; no clear D. Looked up from germline, CDR1 is LGHNA and CDR2 is YNFKEQ. The CDR3 is 16 amino acids. The CDR3 DNA reads as TGTGCCGGCAGCCAACCTTGGACGCGAATAAATTCACCCATCCACTTT. Protein: CAGSQPWTRINSPIHF.

As regards this clonotype: The junction departs from the called germline gene at one end, perhaps through a read error. The chain joins TRBV6-1 to TRBJ2-2, with D perhaps TRBD1 or TRBD2 (5 bases each). The CDR3 consists of 13 residues. The germline V gene has CDR1 MNHNS and CDR2 SASEGT. CDR3 DNA sequence: TGTACCGGGGAGACAGACAACACCTGGGAGCTGTTTTTT. Its protein product is CTGETDNTWELFF.

Of note for this clonotype: This CDR3 is missing its conserved last phenylalanine or tryptophan, likely due to a read error. The gene calls are TRBV6-5 and TRBJ2-5; tentatively, D is TRBD1 or TRBD2 (5 bases each). The CDR3 covers 14 residues. CDR1 is MNHEY, CDR2 SVGAGI, per germline. CDR3 in DNA: TGTGACAGCAGCGCCCAGGGAGAGGAAGAGACCCAGTACTCC. Its protein product is CDSSAQGEEETQYS.

As concerns this clonotype: The CDR3 end shows no conserved phenylalanine or tryptophan, and so a read error is likely. V and J are TRBV5-6 and TRBJ2-3; no reliable D call. The V gene lost 0 bases and the J gene lost 1 base, with 6 bases spanning the gap. This CDR3 is built from 14 residues. Germline V gene sequence: CDR1 SGHDT, CDR2 YYEEEE. The CDR3 DNA sequence: TGTGCCAGCAGCTTGGGAAGCCGCACAGATACGCAGTATCTC. Encoded protein: CASSLGSRTDTQYL.

Worth noting for this clonotype: At one boundary the junction diverges from the germline segment, which might be a read error. The chain couples TRBV6-4 to TRBJ2-1, with D perhaps TRBD2 (6 bases). From germline, CDR1 is MRHNA and CDR2 SNTAGT. The CDR3 covers 14 residues. CDR3 residues: CTSSYSGGVNEQFF. As DNA, the CDR3 is TGTACCAGCAGTTACTCTGGAGGGGTCAATGAGCAGTTCTTC.

Comments on this clonotype: The junction does not match germline at one end; this may be a read error. V gene TRBV5-6 combines with J gene TRBJ2-6; TRBD1 aligns across 7 bases. This CDR3 is built from 18 residues. Germline CDR1 SGHDT, CDR2 YYEEEE. The CDR3 nucleotides are TGTGTCATCAGCTATGGACAGGAACTAAACTCTGGGGCCAACGTCATGACTTTC. Translating it yields CVISYGQELNSGANVMTF.

This clonotype came up many times. A junction end diverges from the germline sequence, so it may reflect a read error. The J gene is TRBJ1-1, the V gene TRBV6-2 or TRBV6-3; D perhaps matches TRBD1 (5 bases). Germline V gene lookup returns CDR1 MNHEY and CDR2 SVGEGT. CDR3 size: 12 residues. DNA of the CDR3: TGTGCCAGCAGTTACGCGTGGGGGGAAGCTTTATTT. It codes for CASSYAWGEALF.

The V call is TRBV29-1, the J call TRBJ1-1; D is perhaps TRBD1 (6 bases). In germline, CDR1 is SQVTM, CDR2 ANQGSEA. CDR3 length equals 13 residues. V lost 8 bases and J lost 5, with 18 bases in between. The CDR3 nucleotides read TGCAGCATGACTGAAGGCAGGGGTACTGAAGCTTTCTTT. Translated: CSMTEGRGTEAFF.

Comments on this clonotype: Given a much more abundant clone one base away, this may be a read error. The chain has TRBV20-1 and TRBJ2-3, with D possibly TRBD1 on 8 matching bases. Germline CDR1 DFQATT, CDR2 SNEGSKA (reference sequence). CDR3 length: 16 amino acids. CDR3 in amino acids: CNARDLQGGATDTQYF. The CDR3 nucleotides read TGCAATGCTAGAGACCTACAGGGGGGGGCCACAGATACGCAGTATTTT.

In this sample, this clonotype turned up once. Because it lacks the conserved phenylalanine or tryptophan at the end, this CDR3 is likely a read error. The chain recombines TRBV6-2 or TRBV6-3 with TRBJ2-2, with D perhaps being TRBD1 or TRBD2 (5 bases each). This CDR3 comprises 17 residues. Germline CDR1 MNHEY, CDR2 SVGEGT. This CDR3 reads CAISYTRQRANTGELFS. The CDR3 bases are TGTGCCATCAGTTACACCCGACAGAGGGCCAACACCGGGGAGCTGTTTTCT.

To note about this clonotype: The junction differs from germline at one of its ends, possibly a read error. The chain combines TRBV5-6 with TRBJ1-4; TRBD1 agrees at 9 bases. The CDR3 consists of 16 residues. CDR1 and CDR2 (germline): SGHDT, YYEEEE. The CDR3 reads CASSLWDGTGLGKVFF. CDR3 DNA: TGTGCCAGCAGCTTGTGGGACGGGACAGGGCTAGGAAAAGTGTTTTTT.

Concerning this clonotype itself: A junction end diverges from the germline sequence, so it may reflect a read error. The chain recombines TRBV12-3 or TRBV12-4 with TRBJ2-3; 9 bases match TRBD1. The length of the CDR3 is 18 residues. The DNA of the CDR3 is TGTGCCAGCGGTTCCCCAGGAGGGGACAGGGCTTTTCAGGATACGCAGTGTTTT. Encoded protein: CASGSPGGDRAFQDTQCF.

This clonotype has a handful of counts. This sequence may be a read error, since a much larger clone differs from it by one base. The genes are TRBV6-4 and TRBJ2-2, with D possibly matching TRBD1 (6 bases). The germline CDR1 and CDR2 sequences are MRHNA and SNTAGT. This CDR3 contains 14 residues. The CDR3 reads CASSLDGDTGELLF. The DNA of the CDR3 is TGTGCCAGCAGCCTAGACGGGGACACCGGGGAGCTGCTTTTT.

About this clonotype: Likely a read error: the CDR3 ends without its conserved phenylalanine or tryptophan. The rearrangement uses TRBV6-5 and TRBJ2-3; no clear D. Germline lookup yields CDR1 MNHEY and CDR2 SVGAGI. This CDR3 region has 16 residues. In DNA form, the CDR3 reads TGTGCCAGTAGTTACCAGGTAGCTTCTAGTACAGATACGCAGTATATT. Its translation: CASSYQVASSTDTQYI.

There are a few counts of this clonotype. The V and J genes are TRBV11-3 and TRBJ2-1; TRBD2 aligns across 11 bases. Germline V lookup: CDR1 SGHNT, CDR2 YENEEA. Trimming removed 5 bases from V and 7 bases from J; junction bases left unmatched: 4. The CDR3 spans 14 residues. The CDR3, as DNA: TGTGCCAGCAGCAGAAGGACTAGCGGGAATGAGCAGTTCTTC. It encodes CASSRRTSGNEQFF.

For this clonotype: A much bigger clone sits one base away, suggesting this may be a read error. This chain links TRBV24-1 with TRBJ1-1, with 7 positions matching TRBD1. This CDR3 has 14 residues. Germline V CDR1 and CDR2: KGHDR, SFDVKD. The CDR3 reads CDTRQGWGDTEAFF. DNA of the CDR3: TGTGACACCAGACAGGGTTGGGGGGACACTGAAGCTTTCTTT.

By sample fraction, this clonotype is large (0.1 to 1%). This chain links TRBV6-5 with TRBJ2-2; perhaps TRBD2 as D (5 bases). There are 14 residues in the CDR3. CDR1 and CDR2 from the germline V gene are MNHEY and SVGAGI. V was pared by 4 bases and J by 7 bases, with 13 bases between. The CDR3 here is CASSFGEGGGELFF. CDR3 DNA: TGTGCCAGCAGTTTTGGGGAAGGAGGCGGGGAGCTGTTTTTT.